Following are 30 T cell receptor beta chains from one sample sequenced in a study of T cell responses to AZD1222 COVID-19 vaccine. Assay: immunoSEQ multiplex PCR; the TCRdb copy retains only in-frame clones and omits some. The sample has about 110,000 clones; approximately 90% are singletons. The specimen was peripheral blood, collected on day 0 of AZD1222 vaccination. These receptors all come from an adult in good health.

This clone appeared a single time. The genes are TRBV14 and TRBJ1-6; unclear D gene. Trimming left V 5 bases short and J 0 bases short, with 8 bases between. CDR1 is SGHDN, CDR2 FVKESK, per germline. The CDR3 sequence is 15 residues long. As DNA, the CDR3 is TGTGCCAGCAGCATAACCAGCTCCTATAATTCACCCCTCCACTTT. Encoded protein: CASSITSSYNSPLHF.

The J gene is TRBJ1-2, the V gene TRBV5-4; TRBD1 might be the D (5 bases). The germline V gene encodes CDR1 SGHNT and CDR2 YYREEE (reference sequence). V was shortened by 0 bases and J by 10 bases, with 13 bases between the two germline ends. The CDR3 totals 13 residues. The CDR3 region has the DNA TGTGCCAGCAGCTTGGAGGGACCAAATTTCTACACCTTC. Translated, it gives CASSLEGPNFYTF. The full variable domain, completed using reference TRBV5-4 and TRBJ1-2, is ETGVTQSPTHLIKTRGQQVTLRCSSQSGHNTVSWYQQALGQGPQFIFQYYREEENGRGNFPPRFSGLQFPNYSSELNVNALELDDSALYLCASSLEGPNFYTFGSGTRLTVV.

This chain links TRBV3-1 (or the pseudogene TRBV3-2) with TRBJ1-4; TRBD1 is a possible D gene (5 bases). The CDR3 totals 15 residues. The germline V gene encodes CDR1 LGHDT and CDR2 YNNKEL (reference sequence). V lost 4 bases to trimming and J lost 7 bases, with 16 bases between them. CDR3 in DNA: TGTGCCAGCAGCCCGACGGGGGGAGATGGTGAAAAACTGTTTTTT. Residues: CASSPTGGDGEKLFF.

This CDR3 is CASSPNSDRRRNTIYF. The CDR3, as DNA: TGTGCCAGCAGCCCCAACTCCGACCGGAGGCGAAACACCATATATTTT. The chain employs TRBV7-9 and TRBJ1-3, with no clear D. The CDR3 is 16 residues long. Germline V gene data show CDR1 as SEHNR and CDR2 as FQNEAQ (reference sequence). V was cut by 5 bases and J by 5 bases, with 19 bases left in between.

The chain carries TRBV6-5 and TRBJ1-5, with TRBD1 matching over 9 bases. CDR3 length: 14 amino acids. Germline CDR1 MNHEY, CDR2 SVGAGI. V dropped 6 bases and J dropped 7; count of bases not matched to a gene: 7. CDR3 coding DNA: TGTGCCAGCAGGGCCGGGACAGGGCCGCAGCCCCAGCATTTT. Translation: CASRAGTGPQPQHF.

This clone was counted once. The chain has TRBV11-2 and TRBJ1-3, with D maybe TRBD1 (6 bases). Germline CDR1 and CDR2: SGHAT and FQNNGV. V dropped 4 bases and J dropped 3 bases, with 13 bases sitting between them. The CDR3 extends over 15 amino acids. CDR3 protein: CASSSMRGNGNTIYF. CDR3 DNA: TGTGCCAGCAGCTCCATGAGGGGGAATGGAAACACCATATATTTT. Together with reference TRBV11-2 and TRBJ1-3, the CDR3 gives the full variable domain: EAGVAQSPRYKIIEKRQSVAFWCNPISGHATLYWYQQILGQGPKLLIQFQNNGVVDDSQLPKDRFSAERLKGVDSTLKIQPAKLEDSAVYLCASSSMRGNGNTIYFGEGSWLTVV.

This chain connects TRBV5-1 to TRBJ1-3, with D maybe TRBD1 (5 bases). Per germline, CDR1 SGHRS and CDR2 YFSETQ. This CDR3 comprises 16 residues. V shed 4 bases and J shed 2 bases, with 16 bases lying between them. CDR3 sequence (DNA): TGCGCCAGCAGCCCGATCCCCAGGGACGCTGGAAACACCATATATTTT. It yields the protein CASSPIPRDAGNTIYF.

This chain links TRBV5-6 with TRBJ1-1, with D possibly matching TRBD1 (6 bases). The CDR3 runs to 19 residues. V was clipped by 1 base and J by 5 bases, with 27 bases between them. Germline loops: CDR1 SGHDT, CDR2 YYEEEE. The CDR3 protein is CASSLKYTGALVRYTEAFF. The DNA for the CDR3 is TGTGCCAGCAGCTTGAAGTATACGGGGGCGCTCGTTAGGTATACTGAAGCTTTCTTT.

This chain uses TRBV5-1 with TRBJ2-3, with 10 nucleotides matching TRBD2. This CDR3 is 15 amino acids long. CDR1 SGHRS and CDR2 YFSETQ come from the germline V gene. After removal of 4 bases from V and 2 bases from J, the junction contained 4 bases not matched to a gene. CDR3 loop: CASSSLAGATDTQYF. The CDR3 DNA sequence: TGCGCCAGCAGCAGCCTAGCGGGGGCCACAGATACGCAGTATTTT.

The chain links TRBV19 to TRBJ1-1; no firm D call. Between the trimmed V and J ends, which lost 1 base and 4 bases, there was a span of 1 base. Per the germline V gene, CDR1 is LNHDA and CDR2 is SQIVND (reference sequence). The CDR3 runs to 11 residues. In DNA form, the CDR3 reads TGTGCCAGTAGTATAGGCACTGAAGCTTTCTTT. Its protein is CASSIGTEAFF.

The chain links TRBV4-2 to TRBJ1-2; D may be TRBD1 (6 bases). Between the trimmed V and J ends, which lost 0 bases and 2 bases, there was a span of 13 bases. The CDR3 covers 16 residues. CDR1 LGHNA and CDR2 YNFKEQ come from the germline V gene. The CDR3 DNA reads as TGTGCCAGCAGCCAAGAATCTCCGGGACAAAACTATGGCTACACCTTC. Protein sequence: CASSQESPGQNYGYTF.

The chain is built from TRBV5-4 and TRBJ1-2; maybe TRBD1 (5 bases). Trimming shortened V by 2 bases and J by 0 bases, and 11 bases separated the two germline ends. The germline V gene encodes CDR1 SGHNT and CDR2 YYREEE (reference sequence). CDR3 size: 15 residues. The CDR3: CASSFGGRANYGYTF. The DNA of the CDR3 is TGTGCCAGCAGCTTTGGGGGACGGGCTAACTATGGCTACACCTTC.

The chain has TRBV3-1 (or the pseudogene TRBV3-2) and TRBJ1-1; 9 bases are a match to TRBD1. The CDR3 covers 16 residues. The V and J ends lost 4 bases and 2 bases, in that order; junction bases with no gene match: 8. Germline loops: CDR1 LGHDT, CDR2 YNNKEL (reference sequence). CDR3 sequence reads: CASSRTGTGLNTEAFF. CDR3 DNA sequence: TGTGCCAGCAGCCGGACCGGGACAGGGTTAAACACTGAAGCTTTCTTT.

The rearrangement links TRBV11-2 to TRBJ2-2; D is uncertain. The CDR3 spans 16 residues. Germline CDR1 is SGHAT and CDR2 is FQNNGV. Between the trimmed V and J ends, which lost 10 bases and 5 bases, there was a span of 23 bases. The CDR3 reads CATTSGVIVGTGELFF. The CDR3 coding sequence is TGTGCCACTACATCCGGCGTGATAGTAGGTACCGGGGAGCTGTTTTTT.

This chain links TRBV5-1 with TRBJ2-1; 8 bases fit TRBD1. Trimming cost V 4 bases and J 4 bases; bases outside gene matches: 7. CDR1 SGHRS and CDR2 YFSETQ come from the germline V gene. The CDR3 covers 15 residues. The CDR3 DNA sequence: TGCGCCAGCAGCACCTCGGGACAGGAGTACAATGAGCAGTTCTTC. Translation: CASSTSGQEYNEQFF.

The J gene is TRBJ1-2, the V gene TRBV4-1; TRBD1 agrees at 8 bases. Germline V CDR1 and CDR2: MGHRA, YSYEKL. V lost 4 bases to trimming and J lost 8 bases; unmatched junction nucleotides: 12. The CDR3 spans 15 residues. The CDR3 reads CASSLMRQGSGGYTF. CDR3 nucleotide sequence: TGCGCCAGCAGCCTCATGAGACAGGGGAGCGGCGGCTACACCTTC.

In its sample, this clone was seen a few times. The chain has TRBV7-8 and TRBJ2-7; 10 bases agree with TRBD1. CDR3 length: 15 residues. Germline V lookup: CDR1 SGHVS, CDR2 FQNEAQ. Trimming removed 6 bases from V and 0 bases from J; junction bases left unmatched: 5. The CDR3 bases are TGTGCCAGCAGTAAGGACAGGGGGATCTCCTACGAGCAGTACTTC. It encodes CASSKDRGISYEQYF.

The gene calls are TRBV25-1 and TRBJ2-6; D remains unclear. The CDR3 contains 13 residues. V gave up 3 bases and J gave up 3 bases, with 3 bases separating them. Per germline, CDR1 MGHDK and CDR2 SYGVNS. CDR3 coding DNA: TGTGCCAGCAGTGAGTTTGGGGCCAACGTCCTGACTTTC. Amino acids: CASSEFGANVLTF. The variable domain in full, completed from reference TRBV25-1 and TRBJ2-6, reads EADIYQTPRYLVIGTGKKITLECSQTMGHDKMYWYQQDPGMELHLIHYSYGVNSTEKGDLSSESTVSRIRTEHFPLTLESARPSHTSQYLCASSEFGANVLTFGAGSRLTVL.

The chain recombines TRBV27 with TRBJ1-1; possibly TRBD1 for D (5 bases). CDR3 size: 15 residues. The germline V gene has CDR1 MNHEY and CDR2 SMNVEV (reference sequence). The ends were cut back, 2 bases at V and 1 base at J, with 11 bases in the middle. In nucleotides, the CDR3 is TGTGCCAGCAGTTTACTCGGGGCAGAGAACACTGAAGCTTTCTTT. This encodes CASSLLGAENTEAFF.

This rearrangement joins TRBV4-1 to TRBJ2-2; no firm D call. V gave up 3 bases and J gave up 1 base, with 3 bases separating them. The CDR3 is made up of 13 amino acids. The germline V gene has CDR1 MGHRA and CDR2 YSYEKL. CDR3 nucleotide sequence: TGCGCCAGCAGCCATATGAACACCGGGGAGCTGTTTTTT. As protein: CASSHMNTGELFF.

V gene TRBV7-9 combines with J gene TRBJ2-1; D is uncertain. V lost 5 bases and J 0 bases, leaving 5 bases between the germline ends. CDR3 size: 13 residues. The germline CDR1 and CDR2 sequences are SEHNR and FQNEAQ (reference sequence). The CDR3 nucleotides are TGTGCCAGCAGCGCGAGCTCCTACAATGAGCAGTTCTTC. Amino acids: CASSASSYNEQFF.

The chain joins TRBV30 to TRBJ1-1, with TRBD1 as a possible D gene (6 bases). Germline V gene sequence: CDR1 GTSNPN, CDR2 SVGIG (reference sequence). CDR3 size: 13 residues. The V end lost 8 bases, the J end lost 3 bases, and 16 bases lay between the germline ends. The CDR3 DNA follows: TGTGCCCTAGTCGGCGGGGGCTACACTGAAGCTTTCTTT. Translation: CALVGGGYTEAFF.

Concerning this clone itself: No conserved phenylalanine or tryptophan ends this CDR3, so it is likely a read error. The DNA is omitted, as the CDR3 cannot be located on it reliably, and the CDR3 follows TCRdb's listing. V usage is TRBV11-2 and J usage is TRBJ1-3; TRBD1 was called by the table and not checked on the DNA. Per the germline V gene, CDR1 is SGHAT and CDR2 is FQNNGV. Inclusive of both ends, the CDR3 amounts to 12 amino acids. The CDR3 here is CASSSPQGDATY.

V gene TRBV2 combines with J gene TRBJ1-5; possible D gene TRBD1, 6 bases. The length of the CDR3 is 17 residues. Between the trimmed V and J ends, which lost 6 bases and 5 bases, there was a span of 23 bases. The germline V gene encodes CDR1 SNHLY and CDR2 FYNNEI. DNA of the CDR3: TGTGCCAGCAGAGCCATCCCGATCACAGGGCTCGATCAGCCCCAGCATTTT. This translates into CASRAIPITGLDQPQHF.

The V and J genes are TRBV14 and TRBJ1-1; D gene unclear. The germline V gene encodes CDR1 SGHDN and CDR2 FVKESK. CDR3 length equals 12 residues. The ends were cut back, 1 base at V and 0 bases at J, with 0 bases in the middle. The CDR3 protein is CASSQVNTEAFF. The CDR3 region has the DNA TGTGCCAGCAGCCAAGTGAACACTGAAGCTTTCTTT.

The V call is TRBV6-5, the J call TRBJ2-7; D is perhaps TRBD1 (5 bases). This CDR3 is 14 amino acids long. V lost 6 bases and J lost 3, with 15 bases in between. Germline V gene sequence: CDR1 MNHEY, CDR2 SVGAGI. CDR3 coding DNA: TGTGCCAGCAGAGACAGTCTTGGTTACTACGAGCAGTACTTC. It is translated as CASRDSLGYYEQYF.

This clone was picked up one time. The chain is built from TRBV7-2 and TRBJ1-2; TRBD1 aligns across 7 bases. Trimming at V came to 4 bases and at J to 4 bases, leaving 6 bases not matched to a gene. The length of the CDR3 is 14 residues. Germline lookup yields CDR1 SGHTA and CDR2 FQGNSA. This chain's CDR3 is CASSWGQPAYGYTF. The DNA of the CDR3 is TGTGCCAGCAGCTGGGGACAGCCAGCCTATGGCTACACCTTC.

A single count supports this clone. This rearrangement joins TRBV6-5 to TRBJ1-2; D gene unclear. This CDR3 spans 12 amino acids. CDR1 and CDR2 from the germline V gene are MNHEY and SVGAGI. Trimming cost V 6 bases and J 6 bases, with 11 bases left between them. CDR3 amino acids: CASSGNGNGYTF. As DNA, the CDR3 is TGTGCCAGCAGCGGGAATGGGAATGGCTACACCTTC.

The chain combines TRBV7-9 with TRBJ2-1; 8 positions match TRBD2. CDR1 is SEHNR, CDR2 FQNEAQ, per germline (reference sequence). V lost 1 base and J lost 8; bases outside the gene matches: 7. The CDR3 runs 15 residues. The CDR3 DNA is TGTGCCAGCAGCTTAGTCCCCGGGGGGGTGGATGAGCAGTTCTTC. Its translation: CASSLVPGGVDEQFF.

This rearrangement joins TRBV5-1 to TRBJ1-5; D gene ambiguous. Trimming removed 1 base at V and 0 bases at J, with 2 bases between. This CDR3 comprises 13 residues. Germline V CDR1 and CDR2: SGHRS, YFSETQ. This chain's CDR3 is CASSLSSNQPQHF. CDR3 nucleotides: TGCGCCAGCAGCTTGAGTAGCAATCAGCCCCAGCATTTT.